This T cell receptor beta chain was identified during a study of CD8+CD57+ T cells in acquired aplastic anemia (dated by TCRdb to about 2018). In the study overall: Extracted DNA from sorted CD4+ and CD8+ cells averaged approximately 3 ug, ranging from roughly 0.17 to 30 ug. CD8+CD57+ expansion was defined as frequency above the mean frequency observed in healthy subjects.

Patients chosen for sequencing had shown expansion of CD8+CD57+ cells by flow cytometry. Every patient had a diagnosis of severe acquired aplastic anemia based on International Study of Aplastic Anemia and Agranulocytosis and Camitta criteria. No therapy had been received by the patients at the time of blood sampling. The study deep-sequenced TCR repertoires of sorted CD4+ and CD8+ blood T cells from severe aplastic anemia patients and healthy subjects. Patients were enrolled in the USA under clinicaltrials.gov protocols 00001620, 01623167, 00001397, 00071045, 00081523 and 00961064. Ficoll-Paque density gradient centrifugation was used to isolate peripheral blood mononuclear cells. Before DNA extraction, CD4+ and CD8+ T cells were sorted by FACS or by magnetic beads. Here V drops 10 bases and J drops 3 bases, and the junction holds 5 bases not matched to any gene. Sequences SNHLY (CDR1) and FYNNEI (CDR2) are obtained from the germline V gene. The CDR3 spans 12 residues, from the cysteine through the phenylalanine. The DNA shown is the 36-base CDR3, in frame from base 1.

The research as a whole found: No significant difference in CD8+ Simpson's diversity was found between patients and healthy controls (P=0.060). Around 30 CD8+ CDR3 sequences were shared between patients and controls but appeared highly expressed in patients and within their immunodominant clones.

This clonotype was picked up many times. No antigen is known for it. No base quality values were provided; no much bigger clone lies one nucleotide off. Genomic DNA served as template for TCR beta VDJ combination and CDR3 sequence profiling. An Illumina HiSeq 2000 was the platform used for TCR repertoire sequencing. The study's own analysis went as follows. Repertoires were assessed using TRBV/TRBJ rearrangement plots, CDR3 size and DJ length profiles, and Simpson's diversity index. Whichever DNA sequence was most abundant in the deep sequencing data was defined as the immunodominant clone. CDR3 amino acid sequences were checked for sharing between subjects and were compared against published repertoires and the VDJdb database. TCRdb redid the processing of the public reads, applying fastp at Q25 and MiXCR, and retained in-frame beta chains. Every CDR3 protein is listed once, alongside the most common genes and DNA of its rows. TCRdb assigned the V and J calls; the authors' analysis was not used. This sample holds a few hundred thousand distinct CDR3 sequences; around 32% were observed only once. The leading ten clones occupy less than 0.85% of the sample.

The clonotype originates from a human donor with aplastic anemia. The chain is encoded by TRBV2 joined to TRBJ2-7; TRBD2 lines up with 8 middle nucleotides. Material: sorted CD4+, CD8+, or CD8+CD57+ T cells (not recorded which) from PBMCs. The DNA is TGTGCCACGGGGGGGGCAGGCTACGAGCAGTACTTC. Translated, this gives CATGGAGYEQYF.